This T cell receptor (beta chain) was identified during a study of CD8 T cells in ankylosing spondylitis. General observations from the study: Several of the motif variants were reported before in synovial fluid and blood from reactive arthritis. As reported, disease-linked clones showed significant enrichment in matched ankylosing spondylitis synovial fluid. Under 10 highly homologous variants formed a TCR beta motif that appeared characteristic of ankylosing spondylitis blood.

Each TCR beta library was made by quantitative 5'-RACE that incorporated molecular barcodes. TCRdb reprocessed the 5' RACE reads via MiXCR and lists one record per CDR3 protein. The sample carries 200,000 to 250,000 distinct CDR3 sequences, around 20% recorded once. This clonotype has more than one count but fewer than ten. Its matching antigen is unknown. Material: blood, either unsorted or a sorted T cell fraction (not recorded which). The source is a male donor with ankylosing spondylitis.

DNA of the CDR3: TGTGCCACCAGCAAGGGGGTGCTCCAGGCAACTAATGAAAAACTGTTTTTT. This sequence encodes CATSKGVLQATNEKLFF. The chain uses TRBV15 and TRBJ1-4, with a possible D match to TRBD1 (6 bases). The CDR3 is made up of 17 amino acids. Trimming removed 4 bases from V and 0 bases from J, with 15 bases in between. Germline V gene lookup returns CDR1 LNHNV and CDR2 YYDKDF (reference sequence).